This T cell receptor beta chain was recovered during a study of T cell repertoires in cytomegalovirus infection. Study background: Recently described HLA-C-restricted plus well-studied HLA-B-restricted CMV epitopes were used. An indication of both CMV infection and matching HLA type came from public TCR beta signatures.

Overall study findings and caveats: Clonotype analysis showed dominance of the ex vivo response by HLA-C-restricted CMV-specific TCR beta clonotypes.

Each CDR3 protein gets one entry after TCRdb re-called the reads with MiXCR. The sample consists of roughly 920,000 distinct CDR3 sequences, roughly 30% of them appearing once. This clonotype has a handful of counts. Antigen specificity is unknown. The TCR was taken from a human donor in good health (CMV status not recorded). Some clones in this sample may be carry-over from other donors' samples. The sample in question was cultured CD8+ T cells from PBMCs, obtained from culture after CMV antigen stimulation.

The CDR3 DNA is TGTGCCAGCAGTACTAGTAGCTCCTACGAGCAGTACTTC. It codes for CASSTSSSYEQYF. J is TRBJ2-7 and V is TRBV12-3 or TRBV12-4, with D possibly TRBD2 on 5 matching bases. V gave up 5 bases and J gave up 0 bases, with 8 bases separating them. This CDR3 has 13 residues.